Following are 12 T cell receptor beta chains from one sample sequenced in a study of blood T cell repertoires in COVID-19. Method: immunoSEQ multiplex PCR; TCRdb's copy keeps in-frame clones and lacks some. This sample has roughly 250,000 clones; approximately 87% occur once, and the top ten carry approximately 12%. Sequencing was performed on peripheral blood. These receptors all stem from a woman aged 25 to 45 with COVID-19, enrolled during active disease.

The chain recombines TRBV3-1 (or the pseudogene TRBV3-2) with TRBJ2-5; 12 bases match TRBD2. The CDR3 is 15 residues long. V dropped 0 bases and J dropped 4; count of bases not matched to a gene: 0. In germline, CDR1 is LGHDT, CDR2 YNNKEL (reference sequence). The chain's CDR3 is CASSQELAGGETQYF. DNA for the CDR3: TGTGCCAGCAGCCAAGAACTAGCGGGGGGAGAGACCCAGTACTTC.

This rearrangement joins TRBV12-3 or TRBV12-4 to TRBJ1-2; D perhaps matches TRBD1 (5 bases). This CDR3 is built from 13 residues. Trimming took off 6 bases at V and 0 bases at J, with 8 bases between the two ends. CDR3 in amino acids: CASSLDTNYGYTF. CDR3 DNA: TGTGCCAGCAGCTTGGACACTAACTATGGCTACACCTTC.

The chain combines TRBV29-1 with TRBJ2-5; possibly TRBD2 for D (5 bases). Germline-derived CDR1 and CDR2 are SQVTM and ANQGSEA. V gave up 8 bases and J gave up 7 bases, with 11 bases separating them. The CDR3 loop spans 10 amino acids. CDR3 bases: TGCAGCCTTCTCGAGGGGACCCAGTACTTC. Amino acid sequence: CSLLEGTQYF.

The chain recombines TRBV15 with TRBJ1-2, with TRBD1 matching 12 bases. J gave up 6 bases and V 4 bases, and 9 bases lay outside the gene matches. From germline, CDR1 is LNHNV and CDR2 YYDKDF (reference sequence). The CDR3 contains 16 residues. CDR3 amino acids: CATSKGTGGVFDGYTF. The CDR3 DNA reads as TGTGCCACCAGCAAGGGGACAGGGGGCGTCTTCGATGGCTACACCTTC. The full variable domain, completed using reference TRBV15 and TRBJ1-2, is DAMVIQNPRYQVTQFGKPVTLSCSQTLNHNVMYWYQQKSSQAPKLLFHYYDKDFNNEADTPDNFQSRRPNTSFCFLDIRSPGLGDTAMYLCATSKGTGGVFDGYTFGSGTRLTVV.

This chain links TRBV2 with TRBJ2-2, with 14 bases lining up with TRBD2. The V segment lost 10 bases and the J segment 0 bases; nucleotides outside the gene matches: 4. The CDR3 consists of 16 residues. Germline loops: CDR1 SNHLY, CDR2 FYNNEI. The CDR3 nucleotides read TGTGCCACCCAGGGACTAGCGGGGGCGAACACCGGGGAGCTGTTTTTT. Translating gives CATQGLAGANTGELFF.

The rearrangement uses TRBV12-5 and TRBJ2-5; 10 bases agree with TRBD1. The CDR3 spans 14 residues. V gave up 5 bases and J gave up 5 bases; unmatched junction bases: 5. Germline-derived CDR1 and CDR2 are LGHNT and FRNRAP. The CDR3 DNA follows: TGTGCTAGTGGTCGGGACAGGGGTTCTGAGACCCAGTACTTC. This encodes CASGRDRGSETQYF.

The CDR3 loop reads CASSLDPHSTDTQYF. The CDR3 DNA reads TGCGCCAGCAGCTTGGATCCGCACTCCACAGATACGCAGTATTTT. The chain carries TRBV5-1 and TRBJ2-3; D gene ambiguous. The CDR3 is 15 residues long. Trimming removed 0 bases at V and 2 bases at J, with 10 bases between. The germline V gene has CDR1 SGHRS and CDR2 YFSETQ.

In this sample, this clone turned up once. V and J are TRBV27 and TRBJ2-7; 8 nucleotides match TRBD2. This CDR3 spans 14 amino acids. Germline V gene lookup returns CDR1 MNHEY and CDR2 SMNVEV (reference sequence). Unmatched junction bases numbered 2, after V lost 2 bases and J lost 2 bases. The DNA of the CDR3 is TGTGCCAGCAGTTTACAAGCGGGGGCCTACGAGCAGTACTTC. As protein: CASSLQAGAYEQYF.

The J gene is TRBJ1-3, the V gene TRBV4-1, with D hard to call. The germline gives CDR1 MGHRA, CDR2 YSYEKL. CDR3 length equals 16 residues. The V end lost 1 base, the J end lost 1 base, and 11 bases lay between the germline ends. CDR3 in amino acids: CASSQGGGLSGNTIYF. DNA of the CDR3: TGCGCCAGCAGCCAAGGCGGAGGTTTGTCTGGAAACACCATATATTTT.

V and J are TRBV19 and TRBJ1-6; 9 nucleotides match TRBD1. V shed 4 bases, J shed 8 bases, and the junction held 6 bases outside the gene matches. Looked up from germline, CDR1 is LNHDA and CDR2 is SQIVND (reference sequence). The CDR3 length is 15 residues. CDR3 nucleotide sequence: TGTGCCAGTAGTAGGGACAGGGCGTCGGATTCACCCCTCCACTTT. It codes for CASSRDRASDSPLHF.

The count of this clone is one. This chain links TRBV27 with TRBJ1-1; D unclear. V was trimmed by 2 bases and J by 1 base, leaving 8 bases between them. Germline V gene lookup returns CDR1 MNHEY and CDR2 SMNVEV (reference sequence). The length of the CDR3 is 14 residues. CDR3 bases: TGTGCCAGCAGTTTAATATCCAGGAACACTGAAGCTTTCTTT. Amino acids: CASSLISRNTEAFF.

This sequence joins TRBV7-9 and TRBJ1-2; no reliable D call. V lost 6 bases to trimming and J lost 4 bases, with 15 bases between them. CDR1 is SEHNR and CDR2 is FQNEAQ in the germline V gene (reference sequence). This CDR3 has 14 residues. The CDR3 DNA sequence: TGTGCCAGCAGTCCCCGGGAAGTTGGCTATGGCTACACCTTC. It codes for CASSPREVGYGYTF.